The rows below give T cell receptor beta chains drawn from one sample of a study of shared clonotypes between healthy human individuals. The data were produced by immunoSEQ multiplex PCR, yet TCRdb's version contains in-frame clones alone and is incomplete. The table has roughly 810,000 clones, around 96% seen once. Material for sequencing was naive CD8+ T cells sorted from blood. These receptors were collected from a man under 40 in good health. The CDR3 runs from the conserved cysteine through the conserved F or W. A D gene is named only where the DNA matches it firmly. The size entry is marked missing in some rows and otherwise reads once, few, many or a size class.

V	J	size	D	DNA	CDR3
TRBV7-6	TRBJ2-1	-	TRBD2	TGTGCCAGCAGCCTTAGCGGGAACTCCTACAATGAGCAGTTCTTC	CASSLSGNSYNEQFF
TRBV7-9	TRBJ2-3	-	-	TGTGCCAGCAGAGAAGTGACACGAACAGATACGCAGTATTTT	CASREVTRTDTQYF
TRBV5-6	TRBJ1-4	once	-	TGTGCCAGCAGCCAGGGGCCTTCAGAAAAACTGTTTTTT	CASSQGPSEKLFF
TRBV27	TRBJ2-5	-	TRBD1	TGTGCCAGCAGTCGACAGGGGACCCAGTACTTC	CASSRQGTQYF
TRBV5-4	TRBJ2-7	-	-	TGTGCCAGCAGCTTCGGACAGAGCTCCTACGAGCAGTACTTC	CASSFGQSSYEQYF
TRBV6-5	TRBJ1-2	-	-	TGTGCCAGCAGTTTACCGGGCGCTTCCAACTCCTATGGCTACACCTTC	CASSLPGASNSYGYTF
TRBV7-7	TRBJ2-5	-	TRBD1	TGTGCCAGCAGCACCGGGACAGGGGTTTTATTGGAGACCCAGTACTTC	CASSTGTGVLLETQYF
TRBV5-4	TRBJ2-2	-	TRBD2	TGTGCCAGCAGCTTACTAGCGGGGAACACCGGGGAGCTGTTTTTT	CASSLLAGNTGELFF
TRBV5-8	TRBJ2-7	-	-	TGTGCCAGCAGCTTGTTGGACAATGACTACGAGCAGTACTTC	CASSLLDNDYEQYF
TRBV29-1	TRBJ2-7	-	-	TGCAGCGTTGGAAGCGGCTACGAGCAGTACTTC	CSVGSGYEQYF